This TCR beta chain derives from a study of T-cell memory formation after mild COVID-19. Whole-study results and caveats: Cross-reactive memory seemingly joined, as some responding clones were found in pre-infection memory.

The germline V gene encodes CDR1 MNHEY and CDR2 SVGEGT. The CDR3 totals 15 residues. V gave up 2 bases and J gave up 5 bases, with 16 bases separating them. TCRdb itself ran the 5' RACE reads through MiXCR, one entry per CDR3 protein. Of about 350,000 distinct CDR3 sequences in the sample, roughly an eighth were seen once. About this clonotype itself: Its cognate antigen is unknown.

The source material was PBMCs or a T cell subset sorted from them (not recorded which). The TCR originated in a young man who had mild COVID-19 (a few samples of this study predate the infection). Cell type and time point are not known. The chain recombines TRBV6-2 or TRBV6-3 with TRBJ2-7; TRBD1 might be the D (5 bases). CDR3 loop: CASSYRQGLIHEQYF. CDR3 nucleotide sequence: TGTGCCAGCAGTTACCGTCAGGGCTTGATCCACGAGCAGTACTTC.